One sample yielded the 18 T cell receptor beta chains listed below, sequenced in a study of blood T cell repertoires in COVID-19. The method was immunoSEQ multiplex PCR; TCRdb's version includes in-frame clones alone and lacks a portion of them. The table lists 150,000 to 200,000 clones, approximately 80% of them singletons. Material for sequencing was peripheral blood. These receptors all come from a middle-aged woman with COVID-19, enrolled during active disease.

The CDR3 sequence is CASSWPLAGGDNEQFF. The CDR3 DNA reads as TGCGCCAGCAGCTGGCCGCTAGCGGGAGGCGACAATGAGCAGTTCTTC. The chain carries TRBV5-1 and TRBJ2-1, with 11 bases that match TRBD2. The CDR3 is 16 residues long. Germline CDR1 SGHRS, CDR2 YFSETQ. The ends lost 3 bases at V and 5 bases at J; junction bases unmatched: 7.

J is TRBJ2-2 and V is TRBV23-1; D gene ambiguous. TRBV23-1 has ORF status, its function being uncertain. CDR3 length equals 18 residues. V was trimmed by 6 bases and J by 4 bases, leaving 24 bases between them. The CDR3 is CASSPYSTPSHSTGELFF. CDR3 bases: TGCGCCAGCAGCCCATATAGCACTCCCTCTCATAGCACCGGGGAGCTGTTTTTT.

The chain carries TRBV18 and TRBJ1-1; weak D call: TRBD1 (5 bases). The CDR3 length is 15 residues. Trimming took off 3 bases at V and 0 bases at J, with 11 bases between the two ends. The germline CDR1 and CDR2 sequences are KGHSH and LQKENI. The CDR3 is CASSPGTSMNTEAFF. In DNA form, the CDR3 reads TGTGCCAGCTCACCGGGGACTTCAATGAACACTGAAGCTTTCTTT.

The chain uses TRBV5-6 and TRBJ1-5; no firm D call. The CDR3 length is 15 residues. V lost 0 bases and J 3 bases, leaving 10 bases between the germline ends. Germline V gene sequence: CDR1 SGHDT, CDR2 YYEEEE. The CDR3: CASSLGGSTNQPQHF. The CDR3 region has the DNA TGTGCCAGCAGCTTGGGAGGGAGCACCAATCAGCCCCAGCATTTT.

V and J are TRBV5-1 and TRBJ2-4, with D hard to call. This CDR3 is built from 19 residues. Trimming took off 0 bases at V and 0 bases at J, with 19 bases between the two ends. Germline-derived CDR1 and CDR2 are SGHRS and YFSETQ. The DNA of the CDR3 is TGCGCCAGCAGCTTGGAAGGAGTAACCGGCGAAATAGCCAAAAACATTCAGTACTTC. It yields the protein CASSLEGVTGEIAKNIQYF.

The chain carries TRBV7-6 and TRBJ2-6; maybe TRBD1 (6 bases). The CDR3 totals 17 residues. Trimming shortened V by 0 bases and J by 2 bases, and 11 bases separated the two germline ends. From germline, CDR1 is SGHVS and CDR2 FNYEAQ. CDR3 in DNA: TGTGCCAGCAGCTTAGCGGGGGCAGGGACTGGGGCCAACGTCCTGACTTTC. This translates into CASSLAGAGTGANVLTF. The full variable domain, completed using reference TRBV7-6 and TRBJ2-6, is GAGVSQSPRYKVTKRGQDVALRCDPISGHVSLYWYRQALGQGPEFLTYFNYEAQQDKSGLPNDRFSAERPEGSISTLTIQRTEQRDSAMYRCASSLAGAGTGANVLTFGAGSRLTVL.

This chain links TRBV28 with TRBJ1-3; D remains unclear. This CDR3 is built from 15 residues. The V end was cut by 6 bases, the J end by 0 bases, with 12 bases between. In germline, CDR1 is MDHEN, CDR2 SYDVKM. The CDR3 region has the DNA TGTGCCAGCAGCAGCGGAGGGAGCTCTGGAAACACCATATATTTT. It translates to CASSSGGSSGNTIYF.

The chain has TRBV20-1 and TRBJ1-2; no clear D gene. The CDR3 loop spans 11 amino acids. CDR1 is DFQATT and CDR2 is SNEGSKA in the germline V gene (reference sequence). V lost 2 bases and J 5 bases, leaving 6 bases between the germline ends. In nucleotides, the CDR3 is TGCAGTGCTAGATCGGGTTATGGCTACACCTTC. Amino acids: CSARSGYGYTF.

This chain uses TRBV11-2 with TRBJ1-3; D uncertain. This CDR3 contains 11 residues. Germline-derived CDR1 and CDR2 are SGHAT and FQNNGV. V lost 1 base and J lost 10, with 5 bases in between. For the CDR3, the DNA is TGTGCCAGCAGCTTAGGCCGGACCATATATTTT. Its protein is CASSLGRTIYF.

The chain combines TRBV7-3 with TRBJ2-3, with D perhaps TRBD2 (6 bases). The V end was cut by 4 bases, the J end by 5 bases, with 22 bases between. CDR3 length equals 17 residues. Germline V gives CDR1 SGHTA, CDR2 FQGTGA. CDR3 loop: CASSSPPGRGPGDTQYF. CDR3 DNA sequence: TGTGCCAGCAGCTCCCCCCCGGGGCGGGGACCCGGAGATACGCAGTATTTT.

The chain employs TRBV6-6 and TRBJ2-7; 7 bases line up with TRBD2. J lost 3 bases, V lost 5 bases, and 10 bases had no gene match. The CDR3 is 15 residues long. Per the germline V gene, CDR1 is MNHNY and CDR2 is SVGAGI (reference sequence). The CDR3 DNA is TGTGCCAGCAGTAAAGGGACTACCGGGAACTACGAGCAGTACTTC. This codes for CASSKGTTGNYEQYF.

The rearrangement links TRBV29-1 to TRBJ2-7; 9 nucleotides agree with TRBD1. J was trimmed by 0 bases and V by 4 bases; bases with no gene match: 4. Germline values: CDR1 SQVTM, CDR2 ANQGSEA. The CDR3 is 14 residues long. CDR3 loop: CSVVGTGSSYEQYF. DNA of the CDR3: TGCAGCGTTGTTGGGACAGGGAGCTCCTACGAGCAGTACTTC.

V gene TRBV27 combines with J gene TRBJ2-2; TRBD2 is a possible D gene (5 bases). Per germline, CDR1 MNHEY and CDR2 SMNVEV (reference sequence). Deletions cut 8 bases from V and 3 bases from J, with 13 bases between. The CDR3 is 14 amino acids. In DNA form, the CDR3 reads TGTGCCAGCCGAAAGCGGCAGGACACCGGGGAGCTGTTTTTT. Translating it yields CASRKRQDTGELFF.

The CDR3 DNA sequence: TGTGCCAGCAGCCGCGAAAACAGGGGGAACACCGGGGAGCTGTTTTTT. This encodes CASSRENRGNTGELFF. J is TRBJ2-2 and V is TRBV5-4, with 7 bases fitting TRBD1. Germline trimming cut 4 bases from V and 1 base from J; bases unmatched to any gene: 7. The CDR3 is 16 amino acids. The germline CDR1 and CDR2 sequences are SGHNT and YYREEE (reference sequence).

The V and J genes are TRBV19 and TRBJ2-2, with TRBD2 as a possible D gene (5 bases). The V end lost 3 bases, the J end lost 4 bases, and 9 bases lay between the germline ends. The CDR3 length is 14 residues. Germline values: CDR1 LNHDA, CDR2 SQIVND (reference sequence). This chain's CDR3 is CASSMTRGTGELFF. CDR3 sequence (DNA): TGTGCCAGTAGTATGACCCGGGGCACCGGGGAGCTGTTTTTT.

This clone was observed a single time. The chain couples TRBV30 to TRBJ1-2; D may be TRBD1 (5 bases). This CDR3 comprises 13 residues. Germline loops: CDR1 GTSNPN, CDR2 SVGIG (reference sequence). V was pared by 0 bases and J by 4 bases, with 9 bases between. The CDR3 DNA reads TGTGCCTGGAGTGTACAGGCGATCTATGGCTACACCTTC. This gives the protein CAWSVQAIYGYTF.

This clone occurred once. The chain uses TRBV7-2 and TRBJ2-3, with D possibly being TRBD2 (6 bases). The CDR3 sequence is 18 residues long. Germline V CDR1 and CDR2: SGHTA, FQGNSA. V shed 5 bases and J shed 0 bases, with 21 bases lying between them. The CDR3 DNA follows: TGTGCCAGCAGCCGGGGGACTGTAGCCCTATCGAGCACAGATACGCAGTATTTT. Amino acid sequence: CASSRGTVALSSTDTQYF.

This clone was observed once. V and J are TRBV3-1 (or the pseudogene TRBV3-2) and TRBJ1-1; D uncertain. The germline gives CDR1 LGHDT, CDR2 YNNKEL (reference sequence). The CDR3 covers 12 residues. Trimming pared 1 base from V and 7 bases from J, leaving 7 bases between. The CDR3 DNA follows: TGTGCCAGCAGCCAAGTTCAGGATGAAGCTTTCTTT. This gives the protein CASSQVQDEAFF.